The next 5 T cell receptor beta chains were all read from a single sample in a study of blood T cell repertoires in COVID-19. TCRdb keeps only in-frame clones here, not all; method: immunoSEQ multiplex PCR. The sample gives about 170,000 clones, around nine tenths of which show up once; roughly 3.7% is in the top ten. Sequenced input: peripheral blood. Receptor source: a man younger than 35 with active or convalescent COVID-19.

The V gene is TRBV7-2, the J gene TRBJ2-5, with 9 bases that match TRBD2. The CDR3 runs to 15 residues. V gave up 5 bases and J gave up 5 bases; unmatched junction bases: 9. Germline CDR1 is SGHTA and CDR2 is FQGNSA. Here the CDR3 DNA reads TGTGCCAGCAGCCCTAGGACTAGCGTGTTGGAGACCCAGTACTTC. Protein product: CASSPRTSVLETQYF.

The rearrangement uses TRBV24-1 and TRBJ1-4, with a possible D match to TRBD1 (6 bases). The CDR3 length is 13 residues. Germline loops: CDR1 KGHDR, CDR2 SFDVKD. V was cut by 6 bases and J by 8 bases, with 12 bases left in between. This chain's CDR3 is CATSRAGAEKLFF. DNA for the CDR3: TGTGCCACCAGTAGGGCAGGGGCCGAAAAACTGTTTTTT.

J is TRBJ1-1 and V is TRBV12-3 or TRBV12-4; 7 bases align to TRBD1. This CDR3 comprises 13 residues. After removal of 8 bases from V and 0 bases from J, the junction contained 3 bases not matched to a gene. The CDR3 reads CASGGTVNTEAFF. The CDR3 nucleotides are TGTGCCAGCGGTGGGACAGTGAACACTGAAGCTTTCTTT.

The gene calls are TRBV29-1 and TRBJ1-4; D is undetermined. The CDR3 runs to 13 residues. V shed 6 bases and J shed 0 bases, with 8 bases lying between them. Germline CDR1 SQVTM, CDR2 ANQGSEA. In DNA, the CDR3 is TGCAGCGTCAGCGTTGCAACTAATGAAAAACTGTTTTTT. It codes for CSVSVATNEKLFF.

The chain employs TRBV5-1 and TRBJ2-1; 10 nucleotides line up with TRBD2. Per the germline V gene, CDR1 is SGHRS and CDR2 is YFSETQ. This CDR3 is built from 14 residues. Unmatched junction bases numbered 5, after V lost 4 bases and J lost 7 bases. CDR3: CASSLTSGANEQFF. CDR3 nucleotide sequence: TGCGCCAGCAGCCTCACTAGCGGGGCGAATGAGCAGTTCTTC.